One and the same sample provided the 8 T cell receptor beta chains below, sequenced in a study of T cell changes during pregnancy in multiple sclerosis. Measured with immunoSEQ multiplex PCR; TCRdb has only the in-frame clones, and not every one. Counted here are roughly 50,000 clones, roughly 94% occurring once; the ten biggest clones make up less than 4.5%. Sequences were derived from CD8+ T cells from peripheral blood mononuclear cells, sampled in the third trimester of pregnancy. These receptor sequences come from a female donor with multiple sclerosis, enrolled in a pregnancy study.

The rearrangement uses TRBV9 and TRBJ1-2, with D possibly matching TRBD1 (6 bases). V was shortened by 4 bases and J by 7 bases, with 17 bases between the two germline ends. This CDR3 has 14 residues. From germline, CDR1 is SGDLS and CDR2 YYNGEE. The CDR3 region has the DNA TGTGCCAGCAGCTCCGAGTGGGGGCGGGTTGGCTACACCTTC. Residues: CASSSEWGRVGYTF.

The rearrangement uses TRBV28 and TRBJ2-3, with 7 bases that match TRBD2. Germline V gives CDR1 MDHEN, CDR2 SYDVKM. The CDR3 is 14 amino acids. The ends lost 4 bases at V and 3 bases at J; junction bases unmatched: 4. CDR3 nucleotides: TGTGCCAGCAGTTGGGAGGGCAGGACAGATACGCAGTATTTT. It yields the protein CASSWEGRTDTQYF.

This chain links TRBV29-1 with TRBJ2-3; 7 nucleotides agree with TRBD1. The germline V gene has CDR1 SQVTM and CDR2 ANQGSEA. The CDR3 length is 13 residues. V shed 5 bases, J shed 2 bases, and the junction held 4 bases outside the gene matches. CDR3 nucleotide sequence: TGCAGCGTTCCGGGACAGAACACAGATACGCAGTATTTT. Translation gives CSVPGQNTDTQYF.

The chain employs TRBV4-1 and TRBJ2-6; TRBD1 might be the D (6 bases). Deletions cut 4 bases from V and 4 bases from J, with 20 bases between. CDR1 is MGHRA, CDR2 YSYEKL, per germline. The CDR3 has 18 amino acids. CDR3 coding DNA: TGCGCCAGCAGCCCCCTGAGGGGGATAACTGACGGGGCCAACGTCCTGACTTTC. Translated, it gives CASSPLRGITDGANVLTF.

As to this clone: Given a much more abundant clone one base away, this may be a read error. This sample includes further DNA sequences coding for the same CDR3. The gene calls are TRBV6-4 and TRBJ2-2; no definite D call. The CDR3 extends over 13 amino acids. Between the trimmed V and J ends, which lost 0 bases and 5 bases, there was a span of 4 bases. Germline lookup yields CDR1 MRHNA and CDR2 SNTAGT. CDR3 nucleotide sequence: TGTGCCAGCAGTGACTCCGAGACCGGGGAGCTGTTTTTT. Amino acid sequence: CASSDSETGELFF.

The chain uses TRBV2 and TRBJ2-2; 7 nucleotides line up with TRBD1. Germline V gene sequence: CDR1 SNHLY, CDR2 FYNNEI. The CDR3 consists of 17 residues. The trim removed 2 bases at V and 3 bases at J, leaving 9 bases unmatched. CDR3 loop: CASSEFIGGQYTGELFF. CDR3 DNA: TGTGCCAGCAGTGAATTTATAGGGGGACAGTACACCGGGGAGCTGTTTTTT.

The DNA of the CDR3 is TGTGCCTGGAGTGTAACGCCGGGACAGGGTTACACTGAAGCTTTCTTT. This codes for CAWSVTPGQGYTEAFF. The chain is built from TRBV30 and TRBJ1-1; 9 bases agree with TRBD1. Germline trimming cut 0 bases from V and 3 bases from J; bases unmatched to any gene: 8. From germline, CDR1 is GTSNPN and CDR2 SVGIG (reference sequence). The CDR3 sequence is 16 residues long.

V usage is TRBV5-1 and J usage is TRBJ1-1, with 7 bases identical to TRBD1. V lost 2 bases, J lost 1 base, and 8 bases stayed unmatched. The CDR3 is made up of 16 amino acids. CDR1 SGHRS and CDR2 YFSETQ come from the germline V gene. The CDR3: CASSLRQGAPNTEAFF. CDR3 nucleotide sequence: TGCGCCAGCAGCTTACGACAGGGAGCCCCGAACACTGAAGCTTTCTTT.